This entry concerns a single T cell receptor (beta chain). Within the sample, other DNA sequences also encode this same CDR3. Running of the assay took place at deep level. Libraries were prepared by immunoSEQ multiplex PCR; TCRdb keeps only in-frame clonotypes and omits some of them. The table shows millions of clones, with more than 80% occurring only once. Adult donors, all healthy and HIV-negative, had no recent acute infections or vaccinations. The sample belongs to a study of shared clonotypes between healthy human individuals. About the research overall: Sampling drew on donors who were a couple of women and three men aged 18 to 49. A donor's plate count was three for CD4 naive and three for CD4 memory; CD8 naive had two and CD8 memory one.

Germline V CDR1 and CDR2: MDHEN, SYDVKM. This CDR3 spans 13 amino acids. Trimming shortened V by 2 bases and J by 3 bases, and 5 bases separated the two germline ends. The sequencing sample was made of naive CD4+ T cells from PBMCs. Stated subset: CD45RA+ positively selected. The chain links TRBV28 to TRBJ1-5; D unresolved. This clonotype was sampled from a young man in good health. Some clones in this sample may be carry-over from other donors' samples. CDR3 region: CASSLDDNQPQHF. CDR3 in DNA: TGTGCCAGCAGTTTAGATGACAATCAGCCCCAGCATTTT.